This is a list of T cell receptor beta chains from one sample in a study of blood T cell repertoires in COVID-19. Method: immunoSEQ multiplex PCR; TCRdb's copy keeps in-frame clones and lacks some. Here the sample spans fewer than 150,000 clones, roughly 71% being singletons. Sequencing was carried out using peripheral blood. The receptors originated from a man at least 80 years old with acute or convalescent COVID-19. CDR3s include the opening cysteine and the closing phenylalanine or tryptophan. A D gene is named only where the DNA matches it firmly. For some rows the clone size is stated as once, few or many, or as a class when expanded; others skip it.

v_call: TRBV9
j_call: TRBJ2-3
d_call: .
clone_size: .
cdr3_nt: TGTGCCAGCAGCGTAGCCCCTACAGATACGCAGTATTTT
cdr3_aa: CASSVAPTDTQYF

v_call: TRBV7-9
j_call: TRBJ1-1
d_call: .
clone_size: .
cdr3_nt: TGTGCCAGCAGCTTAGGCTTCCGGGGGGGTATTGGTCACGGGGCTGAAGCTTTCTTT
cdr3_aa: CASSLGFRGGIGHGAEAFF

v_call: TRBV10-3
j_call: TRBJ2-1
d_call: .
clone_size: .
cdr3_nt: TGTGCCATCAGTGACCCTAGACGAAACTCCTACAATGAGCAGTTCTTC
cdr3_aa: CAISDPRRNSYNEQFF

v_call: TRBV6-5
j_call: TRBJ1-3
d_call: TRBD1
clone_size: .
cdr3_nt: TGTGCCAGCAGACTTGGACAGGGCCCTGGAAACACCATATATTTT
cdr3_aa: CASRLGQGPGNTIYF

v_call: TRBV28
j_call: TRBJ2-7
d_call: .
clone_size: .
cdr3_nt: TGTGCCAGCAGTTTCGAGGTCAGCTCCTACGAGCAGTACTTC
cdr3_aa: CASSFEVSSYEQYF

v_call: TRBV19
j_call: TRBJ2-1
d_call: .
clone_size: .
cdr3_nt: TGTGCCAGTAGTATAGCAGGGTTTAATGAGCAGTTCTTC
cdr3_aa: CASSIAGFNEQFF

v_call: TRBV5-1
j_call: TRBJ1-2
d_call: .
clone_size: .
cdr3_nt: TGCGCCAGCAGCTTGGAGGCCGGGTCTACTAGGGGCTACACCTTC
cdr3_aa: CASSLEAGSTRGYTF

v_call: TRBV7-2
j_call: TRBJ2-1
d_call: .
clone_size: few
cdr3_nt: TGTGCCAGCAGCTTAGGGCCAGAATACAATGAGCAGTTCTTC
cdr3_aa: CASSLGPEYNEQFF

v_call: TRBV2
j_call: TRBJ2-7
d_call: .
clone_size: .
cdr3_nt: TGTGCCAGCAGTTTTGGGCAGACCTACGAGCAGTACTTC
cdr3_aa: CASSFGQTYEQYF

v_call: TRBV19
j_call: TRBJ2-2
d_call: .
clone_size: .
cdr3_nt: TGTGCCAGTAGTATAGGGAGGGGCGTAAGAACCGGGGAGCTGTTTTTT
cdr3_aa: CASSIGRGVRTGELFF

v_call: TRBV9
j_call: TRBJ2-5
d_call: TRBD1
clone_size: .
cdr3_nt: TGTGCCAGCAGCGTAGGACAGGGCTACCAAGAGACCCAGTACTTC
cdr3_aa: CASSVGQGYQETQYF

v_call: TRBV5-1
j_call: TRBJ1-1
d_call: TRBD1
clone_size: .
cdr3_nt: TGCGCCAGCAGCTTGGGGGACAGGGATTTTAGCGGCCCTGAAGCTTTCTTT
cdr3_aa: CASSLGDRDFSGPEAFF

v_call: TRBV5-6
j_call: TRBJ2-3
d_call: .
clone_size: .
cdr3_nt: TGTGCCAGCAGCCTCTGGGTGGGCCCCGGAGGGGATACGCAGTATTTT
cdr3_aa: CASSLWVGPGGDTQYF

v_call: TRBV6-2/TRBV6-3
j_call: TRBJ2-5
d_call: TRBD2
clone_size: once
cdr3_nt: TGTGCCAGCAGCCCTATAGCGGGGGTACAAGAGACCCAGTACTTC
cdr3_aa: CASSPIAGVQETQYF

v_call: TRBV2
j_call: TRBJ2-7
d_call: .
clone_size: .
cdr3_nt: TGTGCCAGCAGTGGGTTCCACGGGAGCTACGAGCAGTACTTC
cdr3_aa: CASSGFHGSYEQYF